This TCR beta chain stems from a study of Graves' ophthalmopathy and Graves' hyperthyroidism. Other autoimmune disease, uncontrolled infection, pregnancy and lactation led to exclusion. Study-wide results and caveats: Appearing in blood as well were most expanded thyroid clonotypes above 0.001 frequency.

Germline CDR1 reads SGHAT; CDR2 reads FQNNGV. The CDR3 runs 17 residues. Trimming took 8 bases from V and 0 from J; bases not matched to a gene: 10. Turning to this clonotype: The antigen is not known.

For repertoire sequencing, the TCR beta CDR3 regions were amplified from RNA transcripts. An initial RT-PCR round employing HTBI primers preceded a second-round multiplex PCR. TCRdb re-called the multiplex PCR reads with MiXCR, one entry per CDR3 protein. The sample lists around 590,000 distinct CDR3 sequences, about 40% occurring once. The sequence came from an adult man with Graves' hyperthyroidism. Material for sequencing was peripheral blood or thyroid tissue (not recorded which). V usage is TRBV11-2 and J usage is TRBJ2-6; TRBD1 agrees at 7 bases. The CDR3 DNA reads as TGTGCCAGCTCATCAGGGACAGTTGGCTCTGGGGCCAACGTCCTGACTTTC. Residues: CASSSGTVGSGANVLTF.